This TCR beta chain was sequenced in a study of shared clonotypes between healthy human individuals. Across the whole study: Per-donor plates numbered three CD4 naive, three CD4 memory, two CD8 naive and one CD8 memory.

The table came from immunoSEQ multiplex PCR; TCRdb's copy has only in-frame clones and leaves some out. The sample records 850,000 to 1,200,000 clones, approximately 72% being singletons. Notes on this clone: Other nucleotide sequences from this sample produce the same CDR3.

CD4+ cells were split into CD45RA+ naive and CD45RA-negative memory subsets. Sequenced input: memory CD4+ T cells sorted from blood. The subset here: CD45RA-negative fraction. The sequence derives from a man aged 18-30 years in good health.

The CDR3 here is CASSSGTENEKLFF. The CDR3 DNA sequence: TGCGCCAGCAGCTCGGGGACAGAGAATGAAAAACTGTTTTTT. This chain connects TRBV5-1 to TRBJ1-4, with 7 bases identical to TRBD1. Trimming took 3 bases from V and 5 from J; bases not matched to a gene: 4. CDR1 and CDR2 from the germline V gene are SGHRS and YFSETQ. The CDR3 is 14 residues long.